Shown below are 18 T cell receptor beta chains from a single sample sequenced in a study of T-cell reconstitution after alpha-beta-depleted transplantation in children (dated by TCRdb to the mid-2010s). The method behind the library was PCR. The instrument given in TCRdb is Illumina HiSeq 2500. TCR libraries were prepared with molecular barcoding, using unique molecular identifiers to normalize TCRbeta repertoire quantification. TCRdb's own reprocessing of the public reads used fastp at Q25 and MiXCR and kept productive beta chains. All rows with the same CDR3 protein become a single entry with the most common DNA and genes. Present in this sample are 150,000 to 250,000 distinct CDR3 sequences, 5% to 7.5% of which were seen just once. The ten largest make up 4.5% of the sample. According to the study, the label for this sample's treatment or condition signals: allogeneic hematopoietic cell transplantation with graft depleted of TCRalphabeta T cells and CD19 B cells.

This specimen was PBMCs, taken before TCRalphabeta/CD19-depleted stem cell transplant. All receptors come from a girl under three years old with combined immunodeficiency, due to receive a stem cell transplant.

This clonotype has at least ten counts. The chain recombines TRBV10-3 with TRBJ2-7; possibly TRBD1 for D (6 bases). V was pared by 5 bases and J by 0 bases, with 11 bases between. The CDR3 runs to 14 residues. Germline V gene sequence: CDR1 ENHRY, CDR2 SYGVKD. The CDR3 bases are TGTGCCATCAGTAACAGGGCTCTCTCCTACGAGCAGTACTTC. It yields the protein CAISNRALSYEQYF.

This clonotype has a count of ten or more. The chain links TRBV9 to TRBJ2-1; tentatively, D is TRBD1 (7 bases). Between the trimmed V and J ends, which lost 3 bases and 3 bases, there was a span of 10 bases. The CDR3 is 14 amino acids. Germline lookup yields CDR1 SGDLS and CDR2 YYNGEE. CDR3 region: CASSAGDSYNEQFF. In DNA, the CDR3 is TGTGCCAGCAGCGCGGGGGACAGCTACAATGAGCAGTTCTTC.

This clonotype was seen at least ten times. The chain couples TRBV25-1 to TRBJ2-7, with TRBD2 as a possible D gene (5 bases). Trimming pared 0 bases from V and 1 base from J, leaving 22 bases between. The CDR3 contains 19 residues. CDR1 and CDR2 (germline): MGHDK, SYGVNS. The CDR3 here is CASSEYGEGLNIFSYEQYF. The CDR3 nucleotides read TGTGCCAGCAGTGAATATGGAGAGGGTTTAAATATTTTTTCCTACGAGCAGTACTTC.

The table lists this clonotype with many counts. The V and J genes are TRBV28 and TRBJ2-7; 8 bases are shared with TRBD2. CDR1 and CDR2 from the germline V gene are MDHEN and SYDVKM. The CDR3 totals 14 residues. The junction had 3 bases not matched to a gene; V was cut back by 3 bases and J by 2 bases. The CDR3 DNA reads as TGTGCCAGCAGTTTCCTAGCGGGCCCCTACGAGCAGTACTTC. Its translation: CASSFLAGPYEQYF.

In its sample, this clonotype was seen many times. The gene calls are TRBV6-2 or TRBV6-3 and TRBJ1-1; the D is unclear. This CDR3 has 12 amino acids. Trimming shortened V by 7 bases and J by 1 base, and 7 bases separated the two germline ends. CDR1 is MNHEY and CDR2 is SVGEGT in the germline V gene. CDR3 DNA sequence: TGTGCCAGCAAGGGTCCGAACACTGAAGCTTTCTTT. It yields the protein CASKGPNTEAFF.

This clonotype was seen ten or more times. The CDR3 reads CASIPRSGGTYPPQHF. The DNA of the CDR3 is TGTGCCAGCATCCCTAGAAGTGGCGGGACCTATCCGCCCCAGCATTTT. The rearrangement joins TRBV12-3 or TRBV12-4 to TRBJ1-5; D is possibly TRBD1 (5 bases). The CDR3 length is 16 residues. Trimming shortened V by 7 bases and J by 9 bases, and 25 bases separated the two germline ends.

This clonotype was picked up many times. The rearrangement links TRBV12-3 or TRBV12-4 to TRBJ2-1, with D possibly matching TRBD2 (6 bases). Trimming removed 4 bases at V and 7 bases at J, with 20 bases between. This CDR3 region has 16 residues. DNA of the CDR3: TGTGCCAGCAGTTCCCTGTGGGGGGAGTACCCTAATGAGCAGTTCTTC. Encoded protein: CASSSLWGEYPNEQFF.

The V gene is TRBV11-2, the J gene TRBJ2-1; TRBD2 matches 13 bases. This CDR3 spans 17 amino acids. Germline CDR1 is SGHAT and CDR2 is FQNNGV. V was clipped by 2 bases and J by 7 bases; unmatched bases: 8. CDR3 protein: CASSLFLGTSGTNEQFF. The CDR3 coding sequence is TGTGCCAGCAGCTTATTTCTCGGGACTAGCGGGACGAATGAGCAGTTCTTC.

This clonotype was found many times. The chain employs TRBV6-2 or TRBV6-3 and TRBJ2-2; TRBD2 might be the D (6 bases). CDR1 and CDR2 (germline): MNHEY, SVGEGT. CDR3 length equals 15 residues. Trimming took 6 bases from V and 3 from J, leaving 14 bases between them. CDR3 coding DNA: TGTGCCAGCAGCCGGGCGGGACCTTACACCGGGGAGCTGTTTTTT. This gives the protein CASSRAGPYTGELFF.

In this sample, this clonotype turned up many times. CDR3 sequence reads: CASSPRHQSGAEAFF. The CDR3, as DNA: TGTGCCAGCAGCCCAAGACACCAGAGCGGCGCTGAAGCTTTCTTT. The J gene is TRBJ1-1, the V gene TRBV13; D not certain. V was clipped by 5 bases and J by 6 bases, with 19 bases between them. The CDR3 contains 15 residues. CDR1 is PRHDT, CDR2 FYEKMQ, per germline (reference sequence).

This clonotype was seen many times. The chain has TRBV4-1 and TRBJ2-7; D call uncertain. The V end lost 0 bases, the J end lost 4 bases, and 13 bases lay between the germline ends. From germline, CDR1 is MGHRA and CDR2 YSYEKL. This CDR3 is 15 amino acids long. DNA of the CDR3: TGCGCCAGCAGCCAAGATATTACCCTCCTATACGAGCAGTACTTC. Its protein is CASSQDITLLYEQYF.

In the case of this clonotype: One base away lies a much larger clone, so this may be a sequencing read error. V gene TRBV7-2 combines with J gene TRBJ2-5; TRBD1 matches 9 bases. This CDR3 is 15 amino acids long. The V gene's germline CDR1 is SGHTA and CDR2 FQGNSA. The ends lost 1 base at V and 3 bases at J; junction bases unmatched: 3. The CDR3 bases are TGTGCCAGCAGCTTAGGGGACAGGGACGAAGAGACCCAGTACTTC. The encoded protein is CASSLGDRDEETQYF.

The table lists this clonotype with many counts. V gene TRBV12-3 or TRBV12-4 combines with J gene TRBJ2-7; 8 bases are shared with TRBD2. This CDR3 has 13 amino acids. V dropped 4 bases and J dropped 5; count of bases not matched to a gene: 4. CDR3 loop: CASSSAGGDEQYF. The CDR3 DNA is TGTGCCAGCAGTTCGGCGGGAGGTGACGAGCAGTACTTC.

V and J are TRBV7-2 and TRBJ2-1, with D possibly matching TRBD2 (6 bases). Trimming removed 5 bases from V and 4 bases from J, with 15 bases in between. Germline V lookup: CDR1 SGHTA, CDR2 FQGNSA. CDR3 length equals 15 residues. The CDR3 loop is CASSQNRGLYNEQFF. The CDR3 DNA reads as TGTGCCAGCAGCCAGAACCGGGGGTTGTACAATGAGCAGTTCTTC.

The chain recombines TRBV25-1 with TRBJ2-1; D might be TRBD1 (6 bases). There are 14 residues in the CDR3. V was trimmed by 7 bases and J by 9 bases, leaving 19 bases between them. CDR1 MGHDK and CDR2 SYGVNS come from the germline V gene. The CDR3: CASTKGQLGGEQFF. In nucleotides, the CDR3 is TGTGCCAGCACTAAGGGACAACTAGGCGGTGAGCAGTTCTTC.

In this sample, this clonotype turned up many times. CDR3 sequence reads: CASSPGVGSSYEQYF. Written as DNA, the CDR3 is TGTGCCAGCTCCCCCGGAGTAGGGAGCTCCTACGAGCAGTACTTC. V gene TRBV6-1 combines with J gene TRBJ2-7; D might be TRBD2 (5 bases). Germline V gene sequence: CDR1 MNHNS, CDR2 SASEGT. The CDR3 spans 15 residues. The V and J ends lost 8 bases and 0 bases respectively, with 17 bases between them.

This clonotype occurred many times. The chain links TRBV5-1 to TRBJ2-1, with TRBD2 matching over 10 bases. The germline V gene encodes CDR1 SGHRS and CDR2 YFSETQ. The V gene end was trimmed by 2 bases and the J gene end by 8 bases; junction bases not matched to a gene: 4. The CDR3 is made up of 14 amino acids. DNA for the CDR3: TGCGCCAGCAGCTTATACCTAGCGGGGGATGAGCAGTTCTTC. This codes for CASSLYLAGDEQFF.

This rearrangement joins TRBV7-6 to TRBJ2-7; the D gene could be TRBD1 or TRBD2 (6 bases each). The ends were cut back, 5 bases at V and 3 bases at J, with 14 bases in the middle. From germline, CDR1 is SGHVS and CDR2 FNYEAQ. The CDR3 totals 14 residues. The CDR3 DNA sequence: TGTGCCAGCAGCCCCGCGGGACAACTCTACGAGCAGTACTTC. Its protein is CASSPAGQLYEQYF.